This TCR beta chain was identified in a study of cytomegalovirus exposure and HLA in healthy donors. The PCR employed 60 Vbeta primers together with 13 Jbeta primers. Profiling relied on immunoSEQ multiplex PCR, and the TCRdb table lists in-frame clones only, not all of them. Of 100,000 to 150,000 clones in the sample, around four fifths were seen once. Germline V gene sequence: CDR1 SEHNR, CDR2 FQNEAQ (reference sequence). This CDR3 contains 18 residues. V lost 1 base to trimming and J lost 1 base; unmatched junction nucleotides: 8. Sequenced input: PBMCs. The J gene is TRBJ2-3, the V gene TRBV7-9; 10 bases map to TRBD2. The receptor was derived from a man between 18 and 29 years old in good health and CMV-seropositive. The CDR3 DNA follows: TGTGCCAGCAGCTTAGAAGCGGGGGGGCCATCGGGCACAGATACGCAGTATTTT. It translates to CASSLEAGGPSGTDTQYF. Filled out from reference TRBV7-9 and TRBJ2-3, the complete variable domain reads DTGVSQNPRHKITKRGQNVTFRCDPISEHNRLYWYRQTLGQGPEFLTYFQNEAQLEKSRLLSDRFSAERPKGSFSTLEIQRTEQGDSAMYLCASSLEAGGPSGTDTQYFGPGTRLTVL.